Following are 8 T cell receptor beta chains from one sample sequenced in a study of blood T cell repertoires in COVID-19. The data were produced by immunoSEQ multiplex PCR, yet TCRdb's version contains in-frame clones alone and is incomplete. The repertoire holds roughly 100,000 clones, with 85% as singletons. Sequencing was done on a sample of peripheral blood. All receptors derive from a man aged 45-65 years with acute or convalescent COVID-19.

In this sample, this clone turned up a few times. DNA for the CDR3: TGTGCCAGCAGCCAGTGGACAGGGCACGATGGCTACACCTTC. It codes for CASSQWTGHDGYTF. V usage is TRBV14 and J usage is TRBJ1-2; 8 bases are a match to TRBD1. Germline CDR1 and CDR2: SGHDN and FVKESK. J gave up 6 bases and V 3 bases, and 6 bases lay outside the gene matches. The CDR3 is 14 amino acids.

This clone has just a few counts. The genes are TRBV4-1 and TRBJ2-7; 12 nucleotides line up with TRBD1. V gave up 1 base and J gave up 6 bases; unmatched junction bases: 7. The CDR3 is 16 residues long. CDR1 and CDR2 from the germline V gene are MGHRA and YSYEKL. The CDR3 sequence: CASSQAGTGGRGEQYF. The CDR3, as DNA: TGCGCCAGCAGCCAAGCTGGGACAGGGGGCCGGGGCGAGCAGTACTTC.

J is TRBJ2-7 and V is TRBV10-1; 10 nucleotides line up with TRBD1. J gave up 5 bases and V 3 bases, and 7 bases lay outside the gene matches. Germline V gene lookup returns CDR1 WNHNN and CDR2 SYGVQD (reference sequence). This CDR3 is 15 amino acids long. The CDR3 DNA reads as TGCGCCAGCAGTGATCCGGGACAGGGGACCCACGAGCAGTACTTC. The encoded protein is CASSDPGQGTHEQYF.

The rearrangement joins TRBV15 to TRBJ2-1; 8 nucleotides align to TRBD2. This CDR3 region has 13 residues. V gave up 5 bases and J gave up 6 bases; unmatched junction bases: 3. Per germline, CDR1 LNHNV and CDR2 YYDKDF (reference sequence). The CDR3 reads CATSSSGGNEQFF. The CDR3 region has the DNA TGTGCCACCAGCTCGAGCGGGGGCAATGAGCAGTTCTTC.

This chain links TRBV11-2 with TRBJ1-6; perhaps TRBD1 as D (6 bases). The germline V and J ends were trimmed by 2 bases and 3 bases, with 8 bases remaining between them. This CDR3 spans 15 amino acids. Germline loops: CDR1 SGHAT, CDR2 FQNNGV. The CDR3 protein is CASSLRGFYNSPLHF. CDR3 DNA: TGTGCCAGCAGCTTAAGGGGGTTCTATAATTCACCCCTCCACTTT.

The chain combines TRBV18 with TRBJ2-3, with D perhaps matching TRBD2 (6 bases). The CDR3 extends over 16 amino acids. Germline loops: CDR1 KGHSH, CDR2 LQKENI. The V end lost 0 bases, the J end lost 1 base, and 11 bases lay between the germline ends. The CDR3 spells CASSPPGTVGTDTQYF. The CDR3 DNA reads as TGTGCCAGCTCACCACCCGGGACTGTGGGCACAGATACGCAGTATTTT.

The chain carries TRBV18 and TRBJ2-1, with 7 bases lining up with TRBD1. V was clipped by 5 bases and J by 4 bases; unmatched bases: 2. CDR1 is KGHSH, CDR2 LQKENI, per germline. CDR3 length equals 13 residues. The CDR3 bases are TGTGCCAGCTCAGTGACAGGGTACAATGAGCAGTTCTTC. Translation gives CASSVTGYNEQFF.

The chain is built from TRBV11-2 and TRBJ2-1, with 9 bases fitting TRBD2. Germline V gene lookup returns CDR1 SGHAT and CDR2 FQNNGV. The CDR3 spans 14 residues. V was clipped by 5 bases and J by 9 bases; unmatched bases: 8. The CDR3 sequence: CASSLSGRRAEQFF. The DNA for the CDR3 is TGTGCCAGCAGCCTGAGCGGGAGGCGGGCTGAGCAGTTCTTC.